Below are 5 T cell receptor beta chains sequenced from a single sample in a study of blood T cell repertoires in COVID-19. The method was immunoSEQ multiplex PCR; TCRdb's version includes in-frame clones alone and lacks a portion of them. The sample has over 130,000 clones; about 77% are singletons. Material: peripheral blood. These receptors were taken from a woman in her fifties or sixties with active or convalescent COVID-19.

The chain uses TRBV19 and TRBJ1-5; D might be TRBD1 (5 bases). CDR3 length equals 12 residues. Trimming stripped 9 bases from V and 5 bases from J, with 11 bases between. Germline V gene sequence: CDR1 LNHDA, CDR2 SQIVND (reference sequence). The CDR3 coding sequence is TGTGCCAGCAGGGATCCGGATCAGCCCCAGCATTTT. This sequence encodes CASRDPDQPQHF.

Only a few counts were recorded for this clone. The chain carries TRBV27 and TRBJ1-1; 7 nucleotides align to TRBD1. Germline CDR1 and CDR2: MNHEY and SMNVEV (reference sequence). The length of the CDR3 is 14 residues. V shed 5 bases and J 4 bases; nucleotides not matched to a gene: 7. CDR3 nucleotides: TGTGCCAGCAGTGAGACAGGGTTAAGCACTGAAGCTTTCTTT. It specifies CASSETGLSTEAFF.

The chain couples TRBV7-9 to TRBJ2-2; 9 bases are shared with TRBD1. Unmatched junction bases numbered 8, after V lost 5 bases and J lost 7 bases. The CDR3 consists of 15 residues. CDR1 is SEHNR and CDR2 is FQNEAQ in the germline V gene (reference sequence). CDR3 amino acids: CASSPGTGKNGELFF. The DNA for the CDR3 is TGTGCCAGCAGCCCTGGGACAGGGAAGAACGGGGAGCTGTTTTTT.

This rearrangement joins TRBV12-3 or TRBV12-4 to TRBJ2-3; maybe TRBD2 (6 bases). The CDR3 runs to 13 residues. The V end was cut by 5 bases, the J end by 4 bases, with 10 bases between. CDR3: CASSGGEPDTQYF. The CDR3 DNA follows: TGTGCCAGCAGTGGAGGGGAGCCAGATACGCAGTATTTT.

This clone showed up many times. The chain is built from TRBV6-4 and TRBJ1-2, with D possibly being TRBD1 (6 bases). There are 16 residues in the CDR3. Trimming removed 2 bases from V and 3 bases from J, with 16 bases in between. Germline loops: CDR1 MRHNA, CDR2 SNTAGT. CDR3 sequence: CASSDGNAGGDYGYTF. The CDR3 region has the DNA TGTGCCAGCAGTGACGGGAATGCGGGGGGCGACTATGGCTACACCTTC.